The 30 T cell receptor beta chains given below trace back to one sample, sequenced in a study of cytomegalovirus exposure and HLA in healthy donors. Vbeta (60) and Jbeta (13) primers were used in the PCR. Libraries were prepared by immunoSEQ multiplex PCR; TCRdb keeps only in-frame clonotypes and omits some of them. The sample table includes under 150,000 clones. The specimen sequenced was PBMCs. These receptors were obtained from a man aged 40-55 years in good health and CMV-seronegative.

The chain joins TRBV5-6 to TRBJ1-1; possible D gene TRBD1, 5 bases. V dropped 2 bases and J dropped 1 base, with 12 bases sitting between them. Germline lookup yields CDR1 SGHDT and CDR2 YYEEEE. The CDR3 runs to 15 residues. CDR3 sequence reads: CASSFVGRPNTEAFF. CDR3 nucleotide sequence: TGTGCCAGCAGCTTCGTGGGGCGGCCGAACACTGAAGCTTTCTTT.

J is TRBJ1-1 and V is TRBV6-1, with no clear D. V lost 5 bases and J lost 1, with 8 bases in between. Germline assignment: CDR1 MNHNS and CDR2 SASEGT. The CDR3 runs 13 residues. In nucleotides, the CDR3 is TGTGCCAGCAGTCTTGTTCGGAACACTGAAGCTTTCTTT. Residues: CASSLVRNTEAFF.

The chain has TRBV5-4 and TRBJ2-7, with 11 bases that match TRBD2. Germline loops: CDR1 SGHNT, CDR2 YYREEE (reference sequence). V gave up 4 bases and J gave up 7 bases; unmatched junction bases: 7. This CDR3 spans 14 amino acids. The CDR3 region is CASSVTSGAGEQYF. The CDR3 bases are TGTGCCAGCAGCGTGACTAGCGGGGCGGGTGAGCAGTACTTC.

This chain uses TRBV5-1 with TRBJ2-5, with 7 nucleotides matching TRBD1. V was clipped by 0 bases and J by 1 base; unmatched bases: 6. This CDR3 comprises 16 residues. Per the germline V gene, CDR1 is SGHRS and CDR2 is YFSETQ. This CDR3 is CASSLDGTAVQETQYF. CDR3 bases: TGCGCCAGCAGCTTGGATGGGACAGCTGTCCAAGAGACCCAGTACTTC.

V is TRBV19 and J is TRBJ1-6; TRBD1 agrees at 7 bases. CDR1 and CDR2 from the germline V gene are LNHDA and SQIVND (reference sequence). The CDR3 has 13 residues. Trimming cost V 4 bases and J 10 bases; bases outside gene matches: 4. CDR3 sequence reads: CASSTTGESPLHF. In DNA form, the CDR3 reads TGTGCCAGTAGTACTACAGGGGAATCACCCCTCCACTTT.

The V call is TRBV6-1, the J call TRBJ2-7; no clear D gene. Germline CDR1 MNHNS, CDR2 SASEGT. This CDR3 is 14 amino acids long. V was clipped by 2 bases and J by 3 bases, with 11 bases between them. The DNA of the CDR3 is TGTGCCAGCAGTGAAAGCTTCGCCGGCTACGAGCAGTACTTC. Translation gives CASSESFAGYEQYF.

V is TRBV10-3 and J is TRBJ2-3, with D perhaps matching TRBD2 (5 bases). The germline V gene has CDR1 ENHRY and CDR2 SYGVKD. This CDR3 is 15 amino acids long. V was shortened by 0 bases and J by 4 bases, with 11 bases between the two germline ends. The CDR3 sequence is CAISESQRSSDTQYF. The CDR3 coding sequence is TGTGCCATCAGTGAGTCCCAGCGGAGTTCAGATACGCAGTATTTT.

This chain uses TRBV4-3 with TRBJ2-3; TRBD2 is a possible D gene (5 bases). Trimming shortened V by 4 bases and J by 0 bases, and 26 bases separated the two germline ends. The CDR3 is made up of 20 amino acids. Germline assignment: CDR1 LGHNA and CDR2 YSLEER. The CDR3 bases are TGCGCCAGCAGCCTATATGGGGTAGTTCGCGGGCGGCCTAGCACAGATACGCAGTATTTT. This encodes CASSLYGVVRGRPSTDTQYF.

The J gene is TRBJ1-1, the V gene TRBV5-1; unclear D gene. The CDR3 runs 14 residues. The germline V gene encodes CDR1 SGHRS and CDR2 YFSETQ. V was clipped by 4 bases and J by 7 bases, with 17 bases between them. CDR3 region: CASSARGFPGEAFF. CDR3 DNA sequence: TGCGCCAGCAGCGCCAGAGGGTTTCCTGGTGAAGCTTTCTTT.

The genes are TRBV5-6 and TRBJ1-1, with D unclear. V lost 4 bases, J lost 5 bases, and 9 bases lay in between. The CDR3 spans 12 residues. Germline V gene data show CDR1 as SGHDT and CDR2 as YYEEEE. The CDR3 protein is CASSRTLTEAFF. The CDR3 region has the DNA TGTGCCAGCAGCCGTACTCTAACTGAAGCTTTCTTT.

The CDR3 DNA follows: TGCGGCGGGACTAGGAACACCGGGGAGCTGTTTTTT. Its translation is CGGTRNTGELFF. The rearrangement links TRBV29-1 to TRBJ2-2; 8 bases line up with TRBD2. CDR1 and CDR2 from the germline V gene are SQVTM and ANQGSEA. The CDR3 covers 12 residues.

This chain joins TRBV4-1 and TRBJ2-5, with TRBD1 matching over 9 bases. CDR3 size: 14 residues. Germline V gene data show CDR1 as MGHRA and CDR2 as YSYEKL. The V and J ends lost 1 base and 7 bases, in that order; junction bases with no gene match: 4. The CDR3 sequence is CASSQVEDRGTQYF. The CDR3, as DNA: TGCGCCAGCAGCCAAGTAGAGGACAGGGGGACCCAGTACTTC.

The rearrangement joins TRBV4-2 to TRBJ2-5, with 7 bases lining up with TRBD1. The germline CDR1 and CDR2 sequences are LGHNA and YNFKEQ. The CDR3 runs 18 residues. The junction had 14 bases not matched to a gene; V was cut back by 0 bases and J by 4 bases. CDR3 DNA: TGTGCCAGCAGCCAAGATCTTCCCACAGGGGATTATGGAGAGACCCAGTACTTC. Encoded protein: CASSQDLPTGDYGETQYF.

This chain uses TRBV2 with TRBJ1-6; TRBD1 matches 7 bases. The CDR3 has 16 amino acids. CDR1 is SNHLY, CDR2 FYNNEI, per germline. V was clipped by 8 bases and J by 3 bases; unmatched bases: 10. The CDR3 sequence: CASEGDRSNYNSPLHF. The CDR3 DNA sequence: TGTGCCAGCGAGGGGGACAGATCGAACTATAATTCACCCCTCCACTTT.

This rearrangement joins TRBV7-6 to TRBJ1-3, with D perhaps matching TRBD1 (6 bases). From germline, CDR1 is SGHVS and CDR2 FNYEAQ. The germline V and J ends were trimmed by 1 base and 0 bases, with 16 bases remaining between them. There are 18 residues in the CDR3. CDR3 DNA: TGTGCCAGCAGCTTAGTCGGGACATATAACCCCTCTGGAAACACCATATATTTT. Translated, it gives CASSLVGTYNPSGNTIYF.

The chain recombines TRBV4-3 with TRBJ2-1; 13 bases are shared with TRBD2. With 3 bases clipped from V and 6 bases from J, the junction kept 5 bases outside the gene matches. CDR1 and CDR2 from the germline V gene are LGHNA and YSLEER. The CDR3 has 16 amino acids. In nucleotides, the CDR3 is TGCGCCAGCAGCCAGCTACTAGCGGGGGGGCCCAATGAGCAGTTCTTC. Translated: CASSQLLAGGPNEQFF.

The chain combines TRBV6-1 with TRBJ2-7; 10 nucleotides match TRBD1. CDR1 is MNHNS, CDR2 SASEGT, per germline. This CDR3 has 14 amino acids. Trimming cost V 6 bases and J 3 bases; bases outside gene matches: 5. CDR3 protein: CASRKGQGVYEQYF. Written as DNA, the CDR3 is TGTGCCAGCAGGAAAGGACAGGGGGTCTACGAGCAGTACTTC.

J is TRBJ2-2 and V is TRBV7-2; unclear D gene. V was pared by 2 bases and J by 1 base, with 5 bases between. In germline, CDR1 is SGHTA, CDR2 FQGNSA. The CDR3 contains 14 residues. CDR3 DNA sequence: TGTGCCAGCAGCTTATCCGTGAACACCGGGGAGCTGTTTTTT. It encodes CASSLSVNTGELFF.

V is TRBV2 and J is TRBJ1-2; D possibly corresponds to TRBD1 (6 bases). Germline CDR1 SNHLY, CDR2 FYNNEI. This CDR3 is built from 12 residues. Trimming left V 6 bases short and J 8 bases short, with 13 bases between. This CDR3 reads CASSPGVYGYTF. The CDR3 DNA sequence: TGTGCCAGCAGCCCAGGGGTATACGGCTACACCTTC.

The chain is built from TRBV29-1 and TRBJ2-7; perhaps TRBD1 as D (6 bases). Trimming removed 7 bases at V and 0 bases at J, with 10 bases between. This CDR3 is built from 12 residues. Per the germline V gene, CDR1 is SQVTM and CDR2 is ANQGSEA. The DNA for the CDR3 is TGCAGCGCCAGGGACACCTCCTACGAGCAGTACTTC. It yields the protein CSARDTSYEQYF.

The V gene is TRBV7-3, the J gene TRBJ2-3; D perhaps matches TRBD2 (7 bases). CDR1 and CDR2 from the germline V gene are SGHTA and FQGTGA. V lost 3 bases, J lost 5 bases, and 12 bases lay in between. This CDR3 has 14 residues. The CDR3 protein is CASSFGGARDTQYF. The DNA for the CDR3 is TGTGCCAGCAGCTTTGGGGGGGCTAGAGATACGCAGTATTTT.

In DNA form, the CDR3 reads TGCAGCGTAGGGGGCAGGGGCACTGAAGCTTTCTTT. It encodes CSVGGRGTEAFF. V and J are TRBV29-1 and TRBJ1-1; 7 bases map to TRBD1. From germline, CDR1 is SQVTM and CDR2 ANQGSEA. The CDR3 has 12 residues. Losses at the gene ends were 6 bases for V and 4 bases for J; bases not matched to a gene: 5.

In nucleotides, the CDR3 is TGTGCCAGCAGCCACCAGGGAGGGTCTGGCTACACCTTC. Its protein is CASSHQGGSGYTF. V usage is TRBV4-2 and J usage is TRBJ1-2, with D perhaps TRBD1 (5 bases). CDR3 size: 13 residues. V lost 3 bases, J lost 7 bases, and 12 bases lay in between. Germline-derived CDR1 and CDR2 are LGHNA and YNFKEQ.

The J gene is TRBJ2-7, the V gene TRBV6-1; 8 bases align to TRBD1. The CDR3 covers 13 residues. Germline CDR1 reads MNHNS; CDR2 reads SASEGT. V shed 5 bases and J 3 bases; nucleotides not matched to a gene: 3. CDR3 sequence reads: CASSRDRNYEQYF. In nucleotides, the CDR3 is TGTGCCAGCAGTAGGGACAGGAACTACGAGCAGTACTTC.

The chain carries TRBV19 and TRBJ1-2; no reliable D call. CDR1 and CDR2 from the germline V gene are LNHDA and SQIVND (reference sequence). V was shortened by 4 bases and J by 8 bases, with 14 bases between the two germline ends. There are 13 residues in the CDR3. CDR3 sequence: CASSTGASRGYTF. The CDR3 DNA reads as TGTGCCAGTAGTACGGGAGCCTCAAGGGGCTACACCTTC.

This chain connects TRBV18 to TRBJ1-2; D may be TRBD1 (5 bases). This CDR3 is 13 amino acids long. Trimming shortened V by 6 bases and J by 2 bases, and 10 bases separated the two germline ends. Germline V gene data show CDR1 as KGHSH and CDR2 as LQKENI. The CDR3 sequence is CASSPTENYGYTF. The CDR3 DNA sequence: TGTGCCAGCTCGCCGACAGAAAACTATGGCTACACCTTC.

The chain links TRBV6-5 to TRBJ2-5; the match to TRBD1 covers 7 bases. The J call may be mistaken, given a closer DNA end match to TRBJ2-7. The CDR3 spans 16 residues. Germline-derived CDR1 and CDR2 are MNHEY and SVGAGI. This CDR3 reads CASSLGQHLSSYEQYF. CDR3 nucleotides: TGTGCCAGCAGTTTGGGACAGCATTTGAGCTCCTACGAGCAGTACTTC.

The chain carries TRBV7-2 and TRBJ2-5; D is possibly TRBD1 (5 bases). V was trimmed by 1 base and J by 0 bases, leaving 9 bases between them. The germline V gene encodes CDR1 SGHTA and CDR2 FQGNSA. The CDR3 is 15 residues long. The CDR3 DNA is TGTGCCAGCAGCTTAGGGGGCACGTACCAAGAGACCCAGTACTTC. It translates to CASSLGGTYQETQYF.

J is TRBJ1-4 and V is TRBV14, with D uncertain. CDR3 length: 16 residues. Germline assignment: CDR1 SGHDN and CDR2 FVKESK. V dropped 0 bases and J dropped 5 bases, with 13 bases sitting between them. CDR3 loop: CASSQDWTSRNEKLFF. The CDR3 DNA reads TGTGCCAGCAGCCAAGATTGGACTTCCCGGAATGAAAAACTGTTTTTT.

V is TRBV5-4 and J is TRBJ1-1, with a possible D match to TRBD1 (6 bases). Germline values: CDR1 SGHNT, CDR2 YYREEE (reference sequence). The CDR3 spans 13 residues. V dropped 0 bases and J dropped 4 bases, with 7 bases sitting between them. CDR3 in DNA: TGTGCCAGCAGCTTGGGGGGGCCCACTGAAGCTTTCTTT. It encodes CASSLGGPTEAFF. Combining the CDR3 with reference TRBV5-4 and TRBJ1-1 gives the whole variable domain ETGVTQSPTHLIKTRGQQVTLRCSSQSGHNTVSWYQQALGQGPQFIFQYYREEENGRGNFPPRFSGLQFPNYSSELNVNALELDDSALYLCASSLGGPTEAFFGQGTRLTVV.